This TCR beta chain was observed in a study of CD8+CD57+ T cells in acquired aplastic anemia. On the study more broadly: An average of roughly 3 ug of DNA was obtained from sorted CD4+ and CD8+ cells. Notes on the study in general: A set of around 30 CD8+ CDR3 sequences was shared between patients and controls, and these sequences appeared highly expressed in patients. Between patients and controls, CD8+ Simpson's diversity did not vary significantly.

The template for TCR beta VDJ and CDR3 sequence profiling was genomic DNA. Via MiXCR, TCRdb re-called the reads, giving one row per CDR3 protein. The data show 170,000 or so distinct CDR3 sequences, roughly 63% seen once. Whoever was chosen for sequencing had shown CD8+CD57+ cell expansion by flow cytometry. Severe acquired aplastic anemia was the diagnosis recorded for all patients. The CDR3 runs to 14 residues. J lost 4 bases, V lost 5 bases, and 3 bases had no gene match. Per germline, CDR1 SEHNR and CDR2 FQNEAQ (reference sequence). At least ten counts were recorded for this clonotype. The antigen is unknown.

The genes are TRBV7-9 and TRBJ1-2; 11 bases match TRBD1. Sample: sorted CD4+, CD8+, or CD8+CD57+ T cells (not recorded which) from PBMCs. The clonotype originates from a human donor with aplastic anemia. The CDR3 DNA reads as TGTGCCAGCAGCACCGGGACAGGGGGCTATGGCTACACCTTC. Amino acids: CASSTGTGGYGYTF.